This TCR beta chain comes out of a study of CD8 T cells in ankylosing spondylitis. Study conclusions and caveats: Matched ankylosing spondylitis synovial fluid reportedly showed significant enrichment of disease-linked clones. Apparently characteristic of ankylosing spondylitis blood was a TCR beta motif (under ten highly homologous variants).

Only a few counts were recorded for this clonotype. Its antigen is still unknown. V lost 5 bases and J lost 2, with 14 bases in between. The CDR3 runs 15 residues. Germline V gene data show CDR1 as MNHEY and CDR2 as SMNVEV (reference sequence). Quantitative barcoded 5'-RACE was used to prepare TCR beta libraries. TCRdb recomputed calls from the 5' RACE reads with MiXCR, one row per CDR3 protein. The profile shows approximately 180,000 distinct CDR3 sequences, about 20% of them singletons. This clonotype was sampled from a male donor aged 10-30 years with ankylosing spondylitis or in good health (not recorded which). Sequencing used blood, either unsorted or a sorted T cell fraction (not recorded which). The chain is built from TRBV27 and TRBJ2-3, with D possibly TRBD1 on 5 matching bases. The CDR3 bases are TGTGCCAGCAGTCCCCGGACATTCCTCACAGATACGCAGTATTTT. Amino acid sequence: CASSPRTFLTDTQYF.